This section outlines one T cell receptor beta chain sequence together with its context. V lost 1 base, J lost 3 bases, and 12 bases lay in between. The CDR3 is 15 residues long. Per the germline V gene, CDR1 is GTSNPN and CDR2 is SVGIG (reference sequence). These data are taken from a study of blood T cell repertoires in COVID-19. As for the study in general: The samples span acute and convalescent COVID-19 from the United States, Italy and Spain. In each case, the material was cDNA or gDNA derived from T cells, B-cell-depleted T cells, or PBMCs.

As processed by the authors: Estimates of nucleated cell counts were drawn from the amplification of reference gene primers. Profiling relied on immunoSEQ multiplex PCR, and the TCRdb table lists in-frame clones only, not all of them. The V and J calls and the clone size are those of that table, but D and trimming were determined from the DNA. The data contain 650,000 to 800,000 clones, more than 80% of them singletons. The sequence derives from a woman aged 18 to 35 with acute or convalescent COVID-19. Sequencing used peripheral blood. V is TRBV30 and J is TRBJ1-4, with D possibly matching TRBD1 (5 bases). The CDR3 DNA reads TGTGCCTGGAGTGCGGTCAGGGTCCCTAATGAAAAACTGTTTTTT. Amino acids: CAWSAVRVPNEKLFF.